This TCR beta chain was identified in a study of post-analysis software for immune sequencing data. Study as a whole: Some patients lacked subtype; others had relapsing-remitting, secondary progressive or progressive-relapsing disease. Study-level results: Patients used five TRBV segments, including TRBV5-6, TRBV5-1 and TRBV20-1, more often than controls. Significantly lower normalized Chao1 diversity was found in patients with multiple sclerosis relative to controls.

CDR3 length: 15 amino acids. V was pared by 6 bases and J by 5 bases, with 19 bases between. Germline V gene lookup returns CDR1 MGHDK and CDR2 SYGVNS. For this clonotype: Antigen unknown.

Libraries were made from TCR beta cDNA, and they carried unique molecular identifiers. Once about 0.95 to 10 million T cells were used, 400,000 to 550,000 cDNA molecules resulted. In TCRdb, the PCR reads were re-called with MiXCR into one record per CDR3 protein. The repertoire includes about 770,000 distinct CDR3 sequences, around 45% of them detected once, and roughly 5.2% sits in the top ten. The TCR originated in a girl aged 5 to 17 with multiple sclerosis. Sequenced material: blood. V is TRBV25-1 and J is TRBJ1-1, with D perhaps matching TRBD1 (5 bases). The CDR3 loop is CASRPLGTAGTEAFF. In DNA form, the CDR3 reads TGTGCCAGCAGACCATTAGGGACGGCTGGGACTGAAGCTTTCTTT.